In its sample, the clone carrying this TCR beta chain was seen many times. Its target is not known. V shed 3 bases and J shed 6 bases, with 15 bases lying between them. The CDR3 has 14 residues. Germline V lookup: CDR1 DFQATT, CDR2 SNEGSKA (reference sequence). The data stem from a study of identical twins. TCRdb used MiXCR to reprocess the 5' RACE reads, holding one entry per CDR3 protein. The table lists around 670,000 distinct CDR3 sequences, 5.5% to 7.5% of them singletons. General study results and limits: Within twin pairs, the out-of-frame alpha sequences they shared showed excess low generation probability. Insertions ran lower in abundant cord blood beta clonotypes, though not in memory repertoires. Conclusions leaned on cross-sectional statistical analysis and did not track the same donors over time. Diverse VJ usage suggested most zero-insertion clonotypes were not invariant T cells.

The clonotype was recovered from a young man in good health. The source material was naive T cells sorted from blood. The chain links TRBV20-1 to TRBJ2-1; D is possibly TRBD1 or TRBD2 (5 bases each). The CDR3 here is CSASRTGTVNEQFF. The CDR3 nucleotides are TGCAGTGCTAGCCGAACCGGGACGGTCAATGAGCAGTTCTTC.